This TCR beta chain derives from a study of T-cell memory formation after mild COVID-19. In the study overall: Clustering of TCRs was largely donor specific. Broader study findings: Some clones that responded turned up in pre-infection memory, which suggests that cross-reactive memory joined in. Contracting CD4+ clones were located mainly in CM and EM, and CD8+ clones in EMRA.

TCRalpha and TCRbeta libraries used 5'RACE with constant-segment primers and UMIs. Each CDR3 protein gets one entry after TCRdb re-called the 5' RACE reads with MiXCR. In the table there are 150,000 to 200,000 distinct CDR3 sequences, roughly 23% of which are singletons. Worth noting for this clonotype: Its antigen is unidentified.

Sequencing was carried out using PBMCs or a T cell subset sorted from them (not recorded which). This clonotype was sampled from an adult woman who had mild COVID-19 (a few samples of this study predate the infection). Cell type and time point are not known.

This chain's CDR3 is CASSSWAPNTGELFF. The CDR3 coding sequence is TGCGCCAGCAGCTCCTGGGCTCCCAACACCGGGGAGCTGTTTTTT. The chain uses TRBV5-1 and TRBJ2-2; D remains unclear. The CDR3 totals 15 residues. The germline V gene has CDR1 SGHRS and CDR2 YFSETQ. The V gene lost 3 bases and the J gene lost 2 bases, with 11 bases spanning the gap. Using reference TRBV5-1 and TRBJ2-2 for the parts outside the CDR3, the full variable domain is KAGVTQTPRYLIKTRGQQVTLSCSPISGHRSVSWYQQTPGQGLQFLFEYFSETQRNKGNFPGRFSGRQFSNSRSEMNVSTLELGDSALYLCASSSWAPNTGELFFGEGSRLTVL.